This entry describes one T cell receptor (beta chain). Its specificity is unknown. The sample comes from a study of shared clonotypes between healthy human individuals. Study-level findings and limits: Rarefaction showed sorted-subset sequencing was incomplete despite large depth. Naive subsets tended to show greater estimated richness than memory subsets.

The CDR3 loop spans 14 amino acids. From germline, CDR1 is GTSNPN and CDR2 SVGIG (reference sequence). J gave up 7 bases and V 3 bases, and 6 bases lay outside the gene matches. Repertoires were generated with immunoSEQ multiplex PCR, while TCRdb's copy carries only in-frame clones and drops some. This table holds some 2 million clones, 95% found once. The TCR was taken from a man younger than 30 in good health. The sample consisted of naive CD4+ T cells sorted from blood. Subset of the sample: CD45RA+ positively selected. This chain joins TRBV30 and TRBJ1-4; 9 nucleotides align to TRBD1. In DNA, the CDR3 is TGTGCCTGGAGCTTTGGACAGGGGACTGAAAAACTGTTTTTT. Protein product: CAWSFGQGTEKLFF.